This TCR beta chain was sequenced in a study of T cells in localized non-small cell lung cancer. Broader study findings: Among the tissues sampled, uninvolved adjacent lung had the highest T cell clonality, above tumor. Sequencing covered just one tumor region, so heterogeneity cannot be ruled out. Median detection of top 100 tumor clones in adjacent lung was around 57 clones.

The protocol was immunoSEQ multiplex PCR, while the TCRdb copy is restricted to in-frame clones and leaves out a portion. The profile shows approximately 100,000 clones, approximately 90% of them singletons. This clone was observed once. What it binds is unknown. The source was PBMCs, collected before any cancer treatment. The clonotype was recovered from a woman aged 40 to 75 with stage II squamous cell lung carcinoma.

The CDR3 bases are TGCAGCGTGGCGAGGACTAAAGGAGAAAAACTGTTTTTT. Translation gives CSVARTKGEKLFF. The chain links TRBV29-1 to TRBJ1-4; D gene unclear. V was shortened by 6 bases and J by 8 bases, with 16 bases between the two germline ends. CDR1 SQVTM and CDR2 ANQGSEA come from the germline V gene. The CDR3 contains 13 residues.